This T cell receptor (beta chain) was sequenced for a study of T cell responses to AZD1222 COVID-19 vaccine. The repertoire was sequenced with immunoSEQ multiplex PCR; TCRdb's copy has only in-frame clones and lacks some. The sample shows approximately 180,000 clones, 80% to 90% of them seen only once. Details on this clone: The antigen remains unidentified.

The CDR3 has 15 residues. Germline V gene data show CDR1 as MGHDK and CDR2 as SYGVNS. V dropped 2 bases and J dropped 3; count of bases not matched to a gene: 3. Study-wide results and limits: Baseline antibody screening turned up just six or seven seropositive AZD1222 recipients. The sample set comprised mostly white British donors with more females, and clonal diversity was possibly underestimated.

The sequences come from peripheral blood, collected 28 days after the second dose of the MenACWY control vaccine. The sequence came from an adult who received the MenACWY meningococcal vaccine as a control. V and J are TRBV25-1 and TRBJ2-7, with TRBD2 identical over 11 bases. The CDR3 DNA reads TGTGCCAGCAGTGAAGGGACTAGCGGAAACTACGAGCAGTACTTC. It encodes CASSEGTSGNYEQYF.